Below, one TCR beta chain is given with its context. Antigen specificity is unknown. These data belong to a study of T cells in Graves' hyperthyroidism and ophthalmopathy. Study-level information: It was at initial diagnosis, before any treatment, that peripheral blood was collected.

Aged 18 to 65, the patients had hyperthyroidism that was newly diagnosed and had lasted under 2 months. Germline CDR1 DFQATT, CDR2 SNEGSKA (reference sequence). This CDR3 is 13 amino acids long. Study-level findings and limits: In the blood, most expanded thyroid clonotypes above 0.001 appeared as well. Separating ophthalmopathy from stable hyperthyroidism was achieved by a 13 V-J model.

Amplification targeted TCR beta CDR3 regions from RNA transcripts. First-round RT-PCR of the TCR CDR3 relied on the HTBI primer set. TCRdb re-analysed the multiplex PCR reads in MiXCR, keeping a single row per CDR3 protein. Among fewer than 400,000 distinct CDR3 sequences listed, around a quarter were seen once. Sequencing was performed on blood. This TCR was recovered from a man between 50 and 59 years old with Graves' hyperthyroidism. The chain couples TRBV20-1 to TRBJ2-3, with D possibly matching TRBD2 (6 bases). The CDR3: CSPSGRGTDTQYF. In nucleotides, the CDR3 is TGCAGCCCAAGCGGGCGGGGCACAGATACGCAGTATTTT.